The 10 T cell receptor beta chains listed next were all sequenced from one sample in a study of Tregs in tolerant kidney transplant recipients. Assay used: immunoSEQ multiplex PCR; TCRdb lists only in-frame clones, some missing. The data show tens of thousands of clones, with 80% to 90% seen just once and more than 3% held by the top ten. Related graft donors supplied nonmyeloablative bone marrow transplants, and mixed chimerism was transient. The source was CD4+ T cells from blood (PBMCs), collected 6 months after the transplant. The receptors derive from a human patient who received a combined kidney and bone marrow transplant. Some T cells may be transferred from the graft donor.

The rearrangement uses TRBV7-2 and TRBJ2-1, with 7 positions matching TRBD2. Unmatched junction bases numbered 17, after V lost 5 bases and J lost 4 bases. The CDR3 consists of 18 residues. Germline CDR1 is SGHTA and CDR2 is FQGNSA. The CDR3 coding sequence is TGTGCCAGCAGCCTACACGGGGCTAGCGGCTTAATTTACAATGAGCAGTTCTTC. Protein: CASSLHGASGLIYNEQFF.

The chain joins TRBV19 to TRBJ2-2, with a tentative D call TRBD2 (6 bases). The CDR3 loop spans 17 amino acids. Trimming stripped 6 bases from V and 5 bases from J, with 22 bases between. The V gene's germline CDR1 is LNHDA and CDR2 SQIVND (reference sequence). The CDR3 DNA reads TGTGCCAGTAGATTACCGGGACTCTACACAACAACCGGGGAGCTGTTTTTT. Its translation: CASRLPGLYTTTGELFF.

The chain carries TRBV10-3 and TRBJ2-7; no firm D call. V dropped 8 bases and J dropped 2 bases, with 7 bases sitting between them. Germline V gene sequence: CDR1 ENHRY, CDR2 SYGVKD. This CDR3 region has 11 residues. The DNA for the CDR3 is TGTGCCATCGCGTCCCCCTACGAGCAGTACTTC. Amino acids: CAIASPYEQYF.

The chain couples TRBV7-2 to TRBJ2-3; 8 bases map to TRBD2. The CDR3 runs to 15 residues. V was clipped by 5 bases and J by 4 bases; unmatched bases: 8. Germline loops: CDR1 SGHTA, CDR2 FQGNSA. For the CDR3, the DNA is TGTGCCAGCAGCCTGGGGCGGGGGGAAGCAGATACGCAGTATTTT. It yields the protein CASSLGRGEADTQYF.

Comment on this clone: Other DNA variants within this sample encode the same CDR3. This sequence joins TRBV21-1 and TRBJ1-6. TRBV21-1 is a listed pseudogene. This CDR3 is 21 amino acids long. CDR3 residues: CASSKSGGGASLSSYNSPLHF. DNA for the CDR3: TGTGCCAGCAGCAAATCCGGTGGAGGGGCCTCCTTGAGCTCCTATAATTCACCCCTCCACTTT.

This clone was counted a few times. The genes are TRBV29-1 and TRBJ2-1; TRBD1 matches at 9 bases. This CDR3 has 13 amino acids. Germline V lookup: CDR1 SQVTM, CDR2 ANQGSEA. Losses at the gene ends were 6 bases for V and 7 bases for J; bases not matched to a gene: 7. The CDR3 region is CSVIRTGVNEQFF. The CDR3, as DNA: TGCAGCGTGATACGGACAGGGGTGAATGAGCAGTTCTTC.

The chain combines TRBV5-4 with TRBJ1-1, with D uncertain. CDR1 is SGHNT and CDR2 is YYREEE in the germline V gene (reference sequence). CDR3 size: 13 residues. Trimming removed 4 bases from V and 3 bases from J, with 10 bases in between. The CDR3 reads CASSPTPHTEAFF. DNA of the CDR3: TGTGCCAGCAGCCCGACACCCCACACTGAAGCTTTCTTT.

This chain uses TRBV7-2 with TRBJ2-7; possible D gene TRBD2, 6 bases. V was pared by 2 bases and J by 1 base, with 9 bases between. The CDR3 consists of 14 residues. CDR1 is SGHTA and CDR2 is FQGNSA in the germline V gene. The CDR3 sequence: CASSLQEGSYEQYF. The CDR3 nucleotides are TGTGCCAGCAGCTTACAGGAGGGATCCTACGAGCAGTACTTC.

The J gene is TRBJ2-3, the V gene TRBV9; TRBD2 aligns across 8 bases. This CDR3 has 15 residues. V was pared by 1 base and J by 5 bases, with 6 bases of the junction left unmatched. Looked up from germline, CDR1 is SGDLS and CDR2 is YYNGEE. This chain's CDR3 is CASSVFPGGVDTQYF. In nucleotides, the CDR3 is TGTGCCAGCAGCGTATTCCCGGGAGGGGTAGATACGCAGTATTTT.

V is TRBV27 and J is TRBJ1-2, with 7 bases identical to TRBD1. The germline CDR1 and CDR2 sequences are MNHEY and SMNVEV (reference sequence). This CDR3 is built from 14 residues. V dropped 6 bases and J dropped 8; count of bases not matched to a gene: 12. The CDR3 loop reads CASRPKGQMKGYTF. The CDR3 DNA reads TGTGCCAGCAGACCAAAGGGACAGATGAAAGGCTACACCTTC.